The T cell receptor beta chain described here comes from a study of blood T cell repertoires in COVID-19. Turning to the study itself: T cells, B-cell-depleted T cells, or PBMCs provided the cDNA or gDNA that served as material.

The CDR3 has 10 residues. Germline V CDR1 and CDR2: MNHEY, SVGAGI. Trimming cost V 9 bases and J 11 bases, with 11 bases left between them. TCRdb's table, derived via immunoSEQ multiplex PCR, lists solely in-frame clones and lacks some. The data show around 53,000 clones, 80% to 90% seen once. The source material was peripheral blood. This receptor was identified in a woman aged 55-75 years with COVID-19, enrolled during active disease. This chain uses TRBV6-5 with TRBJ1-3; D is possibly TRBD1 (6 bases). The CDR3: CARGGPAIYF. The CDR3 bases are TGTGCCAGAGGGGGACCCGCCATATATTTT.